Each of the 22 T cell receptor beta chains below was sequenced from the same sample in a study of T cell repertoires in cytomegalovirus infection. Using its own MiXCR run on the reads, TCRdb lists one record per CDR3 protein. This table holds 200,000 to 250,000 distinct CDR3 sequences, 9% to 15% found once. The specimen was PBMCs. These receptors were collected from a human donor in good health (CMV status not recorded). Some clones in this sample may be carry-over from other donors' samples.

This clonotype was observed a handful of times. V usage is TRBV20-1 and J usage is TRBJ1-1, with 12 nucleotides matching TRBD1. Trimming cost V 4 bases and J 10 bases; bases outside gene matches: 13. Germline V gene data show CDR1 as DFQATT and CDR2 as SNEGSKA (reference sequence). The CDR3 has 15 residues. This CDR3 reads CSAINPGQGALRAFF. CDR3 in DNA: TGCAGTGCTATCAACCCGGGACAGGGGGCGCTTAGAGCTTTCTTT.

This clonotype was seen repeatedly, ten times or more. This chain joins TRBV20-1 and TRBJ2-7; the match to TRBD1 covers 7 bases. Trimming at V came to 0 bases and at J to 4 bases, leaving 6 bases not matched to a gene. Germline loops: CDR1 DFQATT, CDR2 SNEGSKA (reference sequence). CDR3 length: 14 amino acids. Here the CDR3 DNA reads TGCAGTGCTAGAGATCCGTTCAGGGGGTACGAGCAGTACTTC. This translates into CSARDPFRGYEQYF.

This clonotype was picked up many times. V usage is TRBV7-2 and J usage is TRBJ1-4; tentatively, D is TRBD1 (5 bases). Trimming pared 8 bases from V and 1 base from J, leaving 20 bases between. Germline CDR1 SGHTA, CDR2 FQGNSA. The CDR3 consists of 17 residues. DNA for the CDR3: TGTGCCAGCCACATAGGACTAGGGGCGCGAACTAATGAAAAACTGTTTTTT. Translation gives CASHIGLGARTNEKLFF.

At least ten counts were recorded for this clonotype. This chain joins TRBV28 and TRBJ2-1; D gene unclear. CDR3 size: 13 residues. Trimming removed 6 bases at V and 12 bases at J, with 18 bases between. Germline CDR1 is MDHEN and CDR2 is SYDVKM. The CDR3 nucleotides are TGTGCCAGCAGCGCCTGGAAGGAAATCGGGCAGTTCTTC. Its protein is CASSAWKEIGQFF.

This clonotype was seen at least ten times. The V and J genes are TRBV7-2 and TRBJ1-2; the match to TRBD1 covers 8 bases. This CDR3 is 17 amino acids long. V lost 1 base, J lost 1 base, and 8 bases stayed unmatched. From germline, CDR1 is SGHTA and CDR2 FQGNSA. The CDR3 DNA reads TGTGCCAGCAGCTTAGGGGCCAGTGGACAGGGTAACTATGGCTACACCTTC. Protein: CASSLGASGQGNYGYTF.

This clonotype appeared many times. The rearrangement uses TRBV6-5 and TRBJ2-7; D ambiguous. The germline gives CDR1 MNHEY, CDR2 SVGAGI. V lost 7 bases and J lost 2, with 6 bases in between. The CDR3 sequence is 11 residues long. The CDR3 reads CASTSAYEQYF. CDR3 sequence (DNA): TGTGCCAGCACCTCCGCCTACGAGCAGTACTTC.

This clonotype was seen at least ten times. The chain couples TRBV20-1 to TRBJ1-1; D unclear. Germline-derived CDR1 and CDR2 are DFQATT and SNEGSKA (reference sequence). Between the trimmed V and J ends, which lost 2 bases and 3 bases, there was a span of 10 bases. This CDR3 has 13 residues. The CDR3 sequence is CSARRSGDTEAFF. The CDR3 DNA reads TGCAGTGCTAGAAGGTCTGGAGACACTGAAGCTTTCTTT.

This clonotype was seen many times. V gene TRBV7-2 combines with J gene TRBJ1-3; D not certain. The V gene's germline CDR1 is SGHTA and CDR2 FQGNSA. The CDR3 extends over 13 amino acids. The V gene lost 5 bases and the J gene lost 3 bases, with 8 bases spanning the gap. CDR3 nucleotide sequence: TGTGCCAGCAGCCCCTCCATTGGAAACACCATATATTTT. Protein product: CASSPSIGNTIYF.

This clonotype appeared many times. The chain uses TRBV28 and TRBJ2-7, with 8 bases aligning to TRBD1. V lost 5 bases, J lost 4 bases, and 4 bases stayed unmatched. This CDR3 has 13 residues. The V gene's germline CDR1 is MDHEN and CDR2 SYDVKM. For the CDR3, the DNA is TGTGCCAGCAGTGACAGGGGTCTGTACGAGCAGTACTTC. Protein sequence: CASSDRGLYEQYF.

The chain has TRBV6-2 or TRBV6-3 and TRBJ2-3; TRBD2 aligns across 12 bases. The CDR3 totals 15 residues. From germline, CDR1 is MNHEY and CDR2 SVGEGT. V lost 2 bases and J lost 8; bases outside the gene matches: 5. CDR3 protein: CASSYLAGGPGTQYF. In DNA, the CDR3 is TGTGCCAGCAGTTACCTAGCGGGAGGGCCAGGTACGCAGTATTTT.

The sample holds many counts of this clonotype. The chain uses TRBV7-2 and TRBJ2-1, with 12 nucleotides matching TRBD2. J was trimmed by 6 bases and V by 5 bases; bases with no gene match: 8. This CDR3 contains 16 residues. Germline CDR1 is SGHTA and CDR2 is FQGNSA. CDR3 protein: CASSLLAGGGSNEQFF. CDR3 bases: TGTGCCAGCAGCCTTCTAGCGGGAGGGGGCTCCAATGAGCAGTTCTTC.

Only a few counts were recorded for this clonotype. The chain couples TRBV20-1 to TRBJ2-1; no clear D. V was trimmed by 5 bases and J by 6 bases, leaving 5 bases between them. Germline V CDR1 and CDR2: DFQATT, SNEGSKA (reference sequence). The CDR3 consists of 10 residues. The CDR3 coding sequence is TGCAGTGCTGCCATCAATGAGCAGTTCTTC. Translated: CSAAINEQFF.

This clonotype was counted between two and nine times. This sequence joins TRBV19 and TRBJ2-1; TRBD2 aligns across 9 bases. V shed 2 bases and J 10 bases; nucleotides not matched to a gene: 6. The CDR3 length is 14 residues. Per the germline V gene, CDR1 is LNHDA and CDR2 is SQIVND (reference sequence). This chain's CDR3 is CASSITGGRDEQFF. The CDR3 coding sequence is TGTGCCAGTAGTATAACTGGCGGGAGGGACGAGCAGTTCTTC.

This clonotype was seen at least ten times. V gene TRBV29-1 combines with J gene TRBJ2-5; 8 bases fit TRBD1. The CDR3 has 12 residues. With V trimmed by 7 bases and J by 3 bases, 4 bases remained unmatched. Germline values: CDR1 SQVTM, CDR2 ANQGSEA. The CDR3 DNA follows: TGCAGCGCACGACAGGGGAAAGAGACCCAGTACTTC. It is translated as CSARQGKETQYF.

The chain combines TRBV2 with TRBJ2-5; possibly TRBD1 for D (5 bases). The CDR3 sequence is 12 residues long. Trimming removed 6 bases at V and 3 bases at J, with 8 bases between. Per germline, CDR1 SNHLY and CDR2 FYNNEI. The CDR3 coding sequence is TGTGCCAGCAGGCTAGGGGAAGAGACCCAGTACTTC. It translates to CASRLGEETQYF.

The CDR3 reads CASREGGSTEAFF. In DNA, the CDR3 is TGTGCCAGTAGGGAGGGGGGCAGCACTGAAGCTTTCTTT. The chain has TRBV19 and TRBJ1-1; tentative D call: TRBD1 (6 bases). The CDR3 runs 13 residues. Between the trimmed V and J ends, which lost 6 bases and 4 bases, there was a span of 12 bases. Germline V gene lookup returns CDR1 LNHDA and CDR2 SQIVND (reference sequence).

This clonotype was recorded a few times. The J gene is TRBJ2-7, the V gene TRBV9; 7 nucleotides line up with TRBD2. The V and J ends lost 3 bases and 0 bases, in that order; junction bases with no gene match: 3. The length of the CDR3 is 14 residues. CDR1 is SGDLS, CDR2 YYNGEE, per germline. CDR3 DNA: TGTGCCAGCAGCGCGCGGGAGACCTCCTACGAGCAGTACTTC. Protein: CASSARETSYEQYF.

This clonotype appeared many times. This chain connects TRBV19 to TRBJ1-1; D remains unclear. This CDR3 spans 15 amino acids. Germline CDR1 and CDR2: LNHDA and SQIVND (reference sequence). The V end lost 5 bases, the J end lost 3 bases, and 16 bases lay between the germline ends. This CDR3 is CASSSTSLIDTEAFF. The CDR3, as DNA: TGTGCCAGTAGTTCCACTTCCCTAATCGACACTGAAGCTTTCTTT.

The rearrangement links TRBV14 to TRBJ1-1, with a weak D call TRBD1 (5 bases). Per the germline V gene, CDR1 is SGHDN and CDR2 is FVKESK. The CDR3 length is 15 residues. Deletions cut 1 base from V and 4 bases from J, with 13 bases between. CDR3 sequence (DNA): TGTGCCAGCAGCCAAGGGCCAGGGTGGGGCACTGAAGCTTTCTTT. It encodes CASSQGPGWGTEAFF.

The table lists this clonotype with a count of one. The chain employs TRBV25-1 and TRBJ2-7; no firm D call. The V gene lost 1 base and the J gene lost 0 bases, with 16 bases spanning the gap. Germline V gene data show CDR1 as MGHDK and CDR2 as SYGVNS. CDR3 length: 17 residues. Written as DNA, the CDR3 is TGTGCCAGCAGTGAATCGTACGGGTCGGCGAGCTCCTACGAGCAGTACTTC. Amino acids: CASSESYGSASSYEQYF.

The table lists this clonotype with many counts. The chain joins TRBV7-8 to TRBJ2-7; no firm D call. The germline CDR1 and CDR2 sequences are SGHVS and FQNEAQ. CDR3 length: 15 residues. V lost 2 bases and J 0 bases, leaving 11 bases between the germline ends. The CDR3 coding sequence is TGTGCCAGCAGCTTAAGTGGCGGCGCCTCCTACGAGCAGTACTTC. This gives the protein CASSLSGGASYEQYF.

This clonotype turned up a few times. The chain couples TRBV11-2 to TRBJ1-2; no clear D gene. Germline V CDR1 and CDR2: SGHAT, FQNNGV. The ends were cut back, 2 bases at V and 0 bases at J, with 13 bases in the middle. This CDR3 spans 16 amino acids. The CDR3 nucleotides are TGTGCCAGCAGCTTAAGAGCAGGCCCCTCTAACTATGGCTACACCTTC. It is translated as CASSLRAGPSNYGYTF.